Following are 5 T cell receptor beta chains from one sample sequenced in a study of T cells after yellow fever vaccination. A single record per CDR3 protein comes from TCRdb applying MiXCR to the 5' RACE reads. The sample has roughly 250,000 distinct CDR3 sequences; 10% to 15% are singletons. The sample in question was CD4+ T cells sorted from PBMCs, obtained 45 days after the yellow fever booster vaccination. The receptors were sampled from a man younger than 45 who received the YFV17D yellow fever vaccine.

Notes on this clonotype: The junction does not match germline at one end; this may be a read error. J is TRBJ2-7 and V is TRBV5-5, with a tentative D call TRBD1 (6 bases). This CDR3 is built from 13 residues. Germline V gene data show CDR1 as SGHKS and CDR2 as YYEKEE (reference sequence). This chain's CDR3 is CSSSLSDSSKQYF. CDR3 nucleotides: TGTTCCAGCAGCTTATCGGACAGTAGTAAGCAGTACTTC.

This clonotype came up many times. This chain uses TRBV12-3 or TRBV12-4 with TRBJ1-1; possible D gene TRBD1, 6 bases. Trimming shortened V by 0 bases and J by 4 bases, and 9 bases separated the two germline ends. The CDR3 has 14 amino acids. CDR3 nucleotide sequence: TGTGCCAGCAGTTTAGCGGGGGCCAGCACTGAAGCTTTCTTT. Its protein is CASSLAGASTEAFF.

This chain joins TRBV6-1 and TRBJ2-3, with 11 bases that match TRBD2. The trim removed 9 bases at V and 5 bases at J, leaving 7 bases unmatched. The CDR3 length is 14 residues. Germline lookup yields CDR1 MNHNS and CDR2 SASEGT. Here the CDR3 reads CASQSGLAVDTQYF. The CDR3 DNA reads TGTGCCAGTCAGTCGGGACTAGCGGTAGATACGCAGTATTTT.

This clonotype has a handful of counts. CDR3 DNA sequence: TGCGCCAGCAGCCTGGGACAGTCGAATTCACCCCTCCACTTT. Translated: CASSLGQSNSPLHF. The genes are TRBV4-3 and TRBJ1-6; TRBD1 aligns across 7 bases. Germline V gene lookup returns CDR1 LGHNA and CDR2 YSLEER. V lost 4 bases to trimming and J lost 7 bases; unmatched junction nucleotides: 4. The CDR3 is made up of 14 amino acids.

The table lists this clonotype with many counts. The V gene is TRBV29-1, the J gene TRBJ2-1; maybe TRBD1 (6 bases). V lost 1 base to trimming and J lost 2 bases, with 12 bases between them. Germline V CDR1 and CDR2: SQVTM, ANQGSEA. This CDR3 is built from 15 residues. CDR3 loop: CSVEGRDTAYNEQFF. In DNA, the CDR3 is TGCAGCGTTGAAGGCCGGGACACGGCCTACAATGAGCAGTTCTTC.